This passage covers 16 T cell receptor beta chains from one sample sequenced in a study of graft-versus-host responses after intestinal transplantation. The antigens of these receptors remain unknown. Assay used: immunoSEQ multiplex PCR; TCRdb lists only in-frame clones, some missing. The sample lists roughly 120,000 clones; 80% to 95% were seen once. Sequenced here: unstimulated CD8+ T cells sorted from spleen or lymph node cells, sampled before intestinal transplant. Receptor source: a human donor who received an intestinal transplant.

CDR3 sequence reads: CASSVEPGLGSYEQYF. For the CDR3, the DNA is TGTGCCAGCAGCGTAGAACCGGGACTAGGCTCCTACGAGCAGTACTTC. V is TRBV7-6 and J is TRBJ2-7; 8 bases are shared with TRBD2. CDR1 is SGHVS, CDR2 FNYEAQ, per germline. V was clipped by 5 bases and J by 0 bases; unmatched bases: 9. The CDR3 runs 16 residues. Combining the CDR3 with reference TRBV7-6 and TRBJ2-7 gives the whole variable domain GAGVSQSPRYKVTKRGQDVALRCDPISGHVSLYWYRQALGQGPEFLTYFNYEAQQDKSGLPNDRFSAERPEGSISTLTIQRTEQRDSAMYRCASSVEPGLGSYEQYFGPGTRLTVT.

The V gene is TRBV5-6, the J gene TRBJ2-5; D ambiguous. From germline, CDR1 is SGHDT and CDR2 YYEEEE. The CDR3 spans 14 residues. V was clipped by 3 bases and J by 0 bases, with 9 bases between them. CDR3 sequence (DNA): TGTGCCAGCAGCTCTGAAAGGTACCAAGAGACCCAGTACTTC. The encoded protein is CASSSERYQETQYF.

The chain carries TRBV6-1 and TRBJ2-2, with D hard to call. The CDR3 spans 16 residues. Trimming took off 0 bases at V and 0 bases at J, with 8 bases between the two ends. Looked up from germline, CDR1 is MNHNS and CDR2 is SASEGT. Here the CDR3 reads CASSEARNANTGELFF. CDR3 DNA: TGTGCCAGCAGTGAAGCTCGAAACGCGAACACCGGGGAGCTGTTTTTT.

The CDR3 DNA reads as TGTGCCAGCAGTCCCTGGCGGGAAGAGACCCAGTACTTC. This codes for CASSPWREETQYF. The rearrangement joins TRBV7-9 to TRBJ2-5; possibly TRBD2 for D (5 bases). Germline V CDR1 and CDR2: SEHNR, FQNEAQ (reference sequence). CDR3 length equals 13 residues. V was trimmed by 6 bases and J by 3 bases, leaving 11 bases between them. Using reference TRBV7-9 and TRBJ2-5 for the parts outside the CDR3, the full variable domain is DTGVSQNPRHKITKRGQNVTFRCDPISEHNRLYWYRQTLGQGPEFLTYFQNEAQLEKSRLLSDRFSAERPKGSFSTLEIQRTEQGDSAMYLCASSPWREETQYFGPGTRLLVL.

This clone was recorded once. The V and J genes are TRBV5-8 and TRBJ2-7; TRBD2 matches 8 bases. The trim removed 2 bases at V and 2 bases at J, leaving 3 bases unmatched. The CDR3 runs 14 residues. CDR1 SGHTS and CDR2 YDEGEE come from the germline V gene. CDR3 in DNA: TGTGCCAGCAGCTTCGCGCGGGGGGCCTACGAGCAGTACTTC. Residues: CASSFARGAYEQYF.

V usage is TRBV6-5 and J usage is TRBJ2-1; D is unclear. CDR3 length: 11 amino acids. Germline V CDR1 and CDR2: MNHEY, SVGAGI. Trimming left V 8 bases short and J 6 bases short, with 8 bases between. CDR3 in DNA: TGTGCCAGCGGAGTAACCAATGAGCAGTTCTTC. Translated, it gives CASGVTNEQFF.

The chain has TRBV27 and TRBJ2-1; D perhaps matches TRBD1 (6 bases). The ends were cut back, 4 bases at V and 3 bases at J, with 13 bases in the middle. The germline V gene encodes CDR1 MNHEY and CDR2 SMNVEV (reference sequence). CDR3 length: 15 amino acids. CDR3 in amino acids: CASSSTGTIYNEQFF. CDR3 DNA: TGTGCCAGCAGTTCGACCGGGACAATCTACAATGAGCAGTTCTTC.

The chain combines TRBV28 with TRBJ2-3; D remains unclear. Looked up from germline, CDR1 is MDHEN and CDR2 is SYDVKM. The V end lost 1 base, the J end lost 0 bases, and 11 bases lay between the germline ends. CDR3 size: 16 residues. The chain's CDR3 is CASSLSPQISTDTQYF. The CDR3 region has the DNA TGTGCCAGCAGTTTATCCCCCCAAATTAGCACAGATACGCAGTATTTT.

V and J are TRBV28 and TRBJ2-7, with TRBD2 identical over 11 bases. The CDR3 is 17 amino acids. Germline V CDR1 and CDR2: MDHEN, SYDVKM. Trimming took 2 bases from V and 2 from J; bases not matched to a gene: 8. The DNA of the CDR3 is TGTGCCAGCAGTTTACTCAGTCCGGGACTAGCGGCCTACGAGCAGTACTTC. Its translation: CASSLLSPGLAAYEQYF. Drawing the rest from reference TRBV28 and TRBJ2-7, the complete variable domain is DVKVTQSSRYLVKRTGEKVFLECVQDMDHENMFWYRQDPGLGLRLIYFSYDVKMKEKGDIPEGYSVSREKKERFSLILESASTNQTSMYLCASSLLSPGLAAYEQYFGPGTRLTVT.

The genes are TRBV30 and TRBJ1-4; D might be TRBD1 (6 bases). Germline V gene lookup returns CDR1 GTSNPN and CDR2 SVGIG (reference sequence). Deletions cut 0 bases from V and 4 bases from J, with 12 bases between. CDR3 length equals 15 residues. Written as DNA, the CDR3 is TGTGCCTGGAGTGTAACGGGGGGCGGTAATGAAAAACTGTTTTTT. Translating gives CAWSVTGGGNEKLFF.

The chain combines TRBV5-1 with TRBJ2-3, with 12 bases identical to TRBD1. This CDR3 is built from 15 residues. Germline CDR1 SGHRS, CDR2 YFSETQ. Unmatched junction bases numbered 6, after V lost 4 bases and J lost 6 bases. The DNA for the CDR3 is TGCGCCAGCAGCCTGGGACAGGGGGCATACGATACGCAGTATTTT. It translates to CASSLGQGAYDTQYF.

The chain recombines TRBV29-1 with TRBJ2-1; 12 nucleotides line up with TRBD2. The CDR3 runs 15 residues. Germline lookup yields CDR1 SQVTM and CDR2 ANQGSEA. J lost 12 bases, V lost 0 bases, and 9 bases had no gene match. CDR3: CSVEDSSGREIGQFF. CDR3 nucleotide sequence: TGCAGCGTTGAAGATTCTAGCGGGAGGGAAATTGGGCAGTTCTTC.

A single count supports this clone. The rearrangement joins TRBV9 to TRBJ1-1; 10 bases map to TRBD1. In germline, CDR1 is SGDLS, CDR2 YYNGEE. The CDR3 spans 14 residues. V was pared by 1 base and J by 9 bases, with 6 bases of the junction left unmatched. The CDR3 loop reads CASSVLGQGDQAFF. The CDR3 DNA reads as TGTGCCAGCAGCGTACTAGGACAGGGGGATCAAGCTTTCTTT.

The chain combines TRBV23-1 with TRBJ2-1, with no clear D. TRBV23-1 is identified as an open reading frame with a role that is uncertain. CDR3 size: 12 residues. V was pared by 3 bases and J by 8 bases, with 8 bases between. The CDR3, as DNA: TGCGCCAGCAGTCAGGGAACCCATGAGCAGTTCTTC. Its protein is CASSQGTHEQFF.

The CDR3 spells CASSLWTSGRGETQYF. Written as DNA, the CDR3 is TGTGCCAGCAGCTTGTGGACTAGCGGGAGGGGAGAGACCCAGTACTTC. The V gene is TRBV5-6, the J gene TRBJ2-5, with 15 positions matching TRBD2. Germline CDR1 is SGHDT and CDR2 is YYEEEE. The CDR3 loop spans 16 amino acids. V lost 1 base and J lost 4; bases outside the gene matches: 2.

The chain recombines TRBV29-1 with TRBJ2-7, with D perhaps TRBD2 (6 bases). V dropped 1 base and J dropped 6 bases, with 16 bases sitting between them. This CDR3 region has 14 residues. Germline-derived CDR1 and CDR2 are SQVTM and ANQGSEA. CDR3 DNA: TGCAGCGTTGAAGTAGGACTAAATCCCGGCGAGCAGTACTTC. Its translation: CSVEVGLNPGEQYF.